This TCR beta chain was captured by sequencing in a study of T cell responses to AZD1222 COVID-19 vaccine. The method was immunoSEQ multiplex PCR; TCRdb's version includes in-frame clones alone and lacks a portion of them. The sample consists of more than 95,000 clones, 70% to 90% of them appearing once. The input for sequencing was peripheral blood, taken on day 0 of AZD1222 vaccination. The origin of this receptor is an adult in good health.

CDR3 sequence: CASSLAGTGGYEQYF. In DNA, the CDR3 is TGTGCCAGCAGCTTAGCTGGGACAGGGGGGTACGAGCAGTACTTC. The chain couples TRBV7-9 to TRBJ2-7, with TRBD1 matching over 11 bases. Germline assignment: CDR1 SEHNR and CDR2 FQNEAQ (reference sequence). CDR3 length: 15 residues. J lost 4 bases, V lost 0 bases, and 2 bases had no gene match.